Listed below are T cell receptor beta chains from one sample, sequenced in a study of blood T cell repertoires in COVID-19. Generated by immunoSEQ multiplex PCR, the TCRdb table keeps only in-frame clones and is missing some. This sample yields about 110,000 clones, of which less than 80% are seen a single time; 20% to 25% belongs to the top ten. Sequenced sample: peripheral blood. The receptors come from a man in his 70s with active or convalescent COVID-19. CDR3s include the opening cysteine and the closing phenylalanine or tryptophan. The order of the fields is J gene, D gene, clone size, V gene, CDR3 protein, CDR3 DNA. The D gene is left open where the match is weak. Only some rows state a clone size, as once, few, many or a class for expanded clones.

j_call: TRBJ2-7
d_call: TRBD1
clone_size: few
v_call: TRBV10-3
cdr3_aa: CAISESGTDRGHSYEQYF
cdr3_nt: TGTGCCATCAGTGAGTCGGGTACGGACAGGGGCCACTCCTACGAGCAGTACTTC

j_call: TRBJ2-7
d_call: NA
clone_size: NA
v_call: TRBV19
cdr3_aa: CASSVKPGGHSYEQYF
cdr3_nt: TGTGCCAGTAGTGTTAAACCAGGGGGGCACTCCTACGAGCAGTACTTC

j_call: TRBJ2-3
d_call: TRBD2
clone_size: NA
v_call: TRBV29-1
cdr3_aa: CSVAPSGRAGDTQYF
cdr3_nt: TGCAGCGTCGCCCCCAGCGGGAGGGCCGGAGATACGCAGTATTTT

j_call: TRBJ1-1
d_call: NA
clone_size: few
v_call: TRBV10-3
cdr3_aa: CAISESRQGNTEAFF
cdr3_nt: TGTGCCATCAGTGAATCGAGGCAGGGGAACACTGAAGCTTTCTTT

j_call: TRBJ1-2
d_call: NA
clone_size: NA
v_call: TRBV11-2
cdr3_aa: CASSLDRTGYGYTF
cdr3_nt: TGTGCCAGCAGCTTAGATCGAACAGGCTATGGCTACACCTTC

j_call: TRBJ2-7
d_call: NA
clone_size: NA
v_call: TRBV18
cdr3_aa: CASSPSGTGGAYEQYF
cdr3_nt: TGTGCCAGCTCACCCTCGGGAACAGGGGGGGCCTACGAGCAGTACTTC

j_call: TRBJ2-3
d_call: NA
clone_size: NA
v_call: TRBV24-1
cdr3_aa: CATSDFTGTSTDTQYF
cdr3_nt: TGTGCCACCAGTGATTTTACGGGGACTAGCACAGATACGCAGTATTTT

j_call: TRBJ2-1
d_call: TRBD1
clone_size: NA
v_call: TRBV5-1
cdr3_aa: CASSLAGTGNEQFF
cdr3_nt: TGCGCCAGCAGCTTGGCCGGGACAGGCAATGAGCAGTTCTTC

j_call: TRBJ2-5
d_call: NA
clone_size: few
v_call: TRBV10-3
cdr3_aa: CAISGSTGEETQYF
cdr3_nt: TGTGCCATCAGTGGGAGTACAGGAGAGGAGACCCAGTACTTC

j_call: TRBJ2-7
d_call: NA
clone_size: NA
v_call: TRBV7-8
cdr3_aa: CASSSVDRLSYEQYF
cdr3_nt: TGTGCCAGCAGCTCCGTCGACAGGCTATCCTACGAGCAGTACTTC

j_call: TRBJ2-5
d_call: NA
clone_size: NA
v_call: TRBV4-2
cdr3_aa: CASSQVAEETQYF
cdr3_nt: TGTGCCAGCAGCCAAGTAGCGGAAGAGACCCAGTACTTC

j_call: TRBJ2-6
d_call: NA
clone_size: NA
v_call: TRBV3-1/TRBV3-2
cdr3_aa: CASSQGLRGWANVLTF
cdr3_nt: TGTGCCAGCAGCCAAGGTCTTCGGGGGTGGGCCAACGTCCTGACTTTC

j_call: TRBJ1-6
d_call: NA
clone_size: NA
v_call: TRBV2
cdr3_aa: CASQDTFSYNSPLHF
cdr3_nt: TGTGCCAGCCAGGACACTTTCTCCTATAATTCACCCCTCCACTTT

j_call: TRBJ2-1
d_call: NA
clone_size: NA
v_call: TRBV5-1
cdr3_aa: CASSSALGEIDYNEQFF
cdr3_nt: TGCGCCAGCAGCTCAGCCTTAGGGGAAATCGACTACAATGAGCAGTTCTTC